The present T cell receptor beta chain was sequenced within a study of blood T cell repertoires in COVID-19. The table came from immunoSEQ multiplex PCR; TCRdb's copy has only in-frame clones and leaves some out. The sample records some 200,000 clones, roughly nine tenths being singletons. Trimming stripped 5 bases from V and 4 bases from J, with 11 bases between. The CDR3 sequence is 14 residues long. Per germline, CDR1 SEHNR and CDR2 FQNEAQ (reference sequence). The TCR comes from a woman under 40 who had recovered from COVID-19. J is TRBJ1-4 and V is TRBV7-9, with D uncertain. The specimen sequenced was PBMCs or T cells enriched from blood (not recorded which). The CDR3 coding sequence is TGTGCCAGCAGCCTCATGGCCGTTAATGAAAAACTGTTTTTT. As protein: CASSLMAVNEKLFF.